This T cell receptor beta chain was captured by sequencing in a study of T cell repertoires in cytomegalovirus infection. Study context: Used in the study were CMV epitopes, some recently identified and HLA-C-restricted, others well-studied and HLA-B-restricted. Both CMV infection and a matching HLA type were indicated by public TCR beta signatures.

About this clonotype: Antigen: not known.

V lost 6 bases and J lost 9, with 9 bases in between. Germline lookup yields CDR1 SGHVS and CDR2 FNYEAQ. This CDR3 comprises 11 residues. Study results and limitations: Clonotype analysis showed dominance of the ex vivo response by HLA-C-restricted CMV-specific TCR beta clonotypes. Cumulative frequency of public TCR beta families picked out carriers of CMV plus the relevant HLA.

Each CDR3 protein gets one entry after TCRdb re-called the reads with MiXCR. The sample gives 750,000 to 950,000 distinct CDR3 sequences, under 35% of which show up once; about 12% is in the top ten. The material was cultured CD8+ T cells from PBMCs, obtained from culture after CMV antigen stimulation. The clonotype comes from a human donor in good health (CMV status not recorded). Some clones in this sample may be carry-over from other donors' samples. V gene TRBV7-6 combines with J gene TRBJ2-1; weak D call: TRBD1 (6 bases). For the CDR3, the DNA is TGTGCCAGCAGGAGGGGGAGTGAGCAGTTCTTC. It translates to CASRRGSEQFF. Full variable domain (missing parts from reference TRBV7-6 and TRBJ2-1): GAGVSQSPRYKVTKRGQDVALRCDPISGHVSLYWYRQALGQGPEFLTYFNYEAQQDKSGLPNDRFSAERPEGSISTLTIQRTEQRDSAMYRCASRRGSEQFFGPGTRLTVL.